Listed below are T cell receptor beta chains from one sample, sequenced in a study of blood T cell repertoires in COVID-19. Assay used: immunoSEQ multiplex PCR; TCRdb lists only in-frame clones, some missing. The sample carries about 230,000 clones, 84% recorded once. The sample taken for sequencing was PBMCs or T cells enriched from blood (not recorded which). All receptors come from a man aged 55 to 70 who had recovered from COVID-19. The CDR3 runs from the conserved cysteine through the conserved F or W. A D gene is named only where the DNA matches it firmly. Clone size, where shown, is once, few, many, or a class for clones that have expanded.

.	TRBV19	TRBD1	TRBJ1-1	CASRPTGAITEAFF	TGTGCCAGTAGACCGACAGGGGCTATCACTGAAGCTTTCTTT
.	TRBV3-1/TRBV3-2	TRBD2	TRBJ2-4	CASSQTSGGASAKNIQYF	TGTGCCAGCAGCCAGACTAGCGGGGGGGCCTCAGCCAAAAACATTCAGTACTTC
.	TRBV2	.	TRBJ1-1	CASSDQGSTEAFF	TGTGCCAGCAGTGACCAGGGTAGCACTGAAGCTTTCTTT
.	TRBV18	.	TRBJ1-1	CASLGDRNTEAFF	TGTGCCAGCCTAGGAGACCGTAACACTGAAGCTTTCTTT
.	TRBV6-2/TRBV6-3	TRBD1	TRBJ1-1	CASSRPGQGPGAEAFF	TGTGCCAGCAGTAGACCTGGACAGGGGCCCGGGGCTGAAGCTTTCTTT
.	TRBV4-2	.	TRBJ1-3	CASSQDRDKINTIYF	TGTGCCAGCAGCCAAGATCGGGACAAAATCAACACCATATATTTT
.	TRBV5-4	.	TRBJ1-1	CASSSDTEAFF	TGTGCCAGCAGCTCCGACACTGAAGCTTTCTTT
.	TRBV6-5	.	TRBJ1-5	CASMQGRYSNQPQHF	TGTGCCAGCATGCAGGGCCGCTATAGCAATCAGCCCCAGCATTTT
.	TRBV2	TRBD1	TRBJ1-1	CASRGQGAATEAFF	TGTGCCAGCAGGGGGCAGGGGGCGGCAACTGAAGCTTTCTTT
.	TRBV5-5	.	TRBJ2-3	CASSLGPRASGTDTQYF	TGTGCCAGCAGCTTGGGCCCTAGAGCCTCGGGCACAGATACGCAGTATTTT
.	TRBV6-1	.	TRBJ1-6	CASSEAGLNLSPLHF	TGTGCCAGCAGTGAGGCAGGCCTAAACCTTTCACCCCTCCACTTT
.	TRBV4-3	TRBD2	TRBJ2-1	CASSRTGRGGLTEQFF	TGCGCCAGCAGCCGCACGGGGCGGGGGGGCCTGACTGAGCAGTTCTTC
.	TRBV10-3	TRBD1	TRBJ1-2	CAISDKRDRGNYGYTF	TGTGCCATCAGTGATAAACGGGACAGGGGGAACTATGGCTACACCTTC
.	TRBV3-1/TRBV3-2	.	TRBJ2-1	CASSQEVREQFF	TGTGCCAGCAGCCAAGAAGTGCGGGAGCAGTTCTTC
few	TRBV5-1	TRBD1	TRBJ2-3	CASSVGDRHPDTQYF	TGCGCCAGCAGCGTGGGGGACAGGCACCCAGATACGCAGTATTTT
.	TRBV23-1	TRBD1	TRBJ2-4	CASSQRGEMDRRSKNIQYF	TGCGCCAGCAGTCAACGTGGGGAGATGGACAGGCGGTCCAAAAACATTCAGTACTTC
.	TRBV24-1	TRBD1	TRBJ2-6	CATKRGHGANVLTF	TGTGCCACCAAAAGGGGGCATGGGGCCAACGTCCTGACTTTC
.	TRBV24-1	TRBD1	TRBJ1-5	CATSGGTGRQPQHF	TGTGCCACCAGTGGGGGGACAGGACGACAGCCCCAGCATTTT
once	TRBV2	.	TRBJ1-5	CASSEAQGRTQHF	TGTGCCAGCAGTGAAGCGCAGGGTCGGACCCAGCATTTT
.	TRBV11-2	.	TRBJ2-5	CASSLALGAQETQYF	TGTGCCAGCAGCTTAGCCCTGGGGGCCCAAGAGACCCAGTACTTC
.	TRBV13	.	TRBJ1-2	CASSWGGDGYTF	TGTGCCAGCAGCTGGGGGGGAGACGGCTACACCTTC
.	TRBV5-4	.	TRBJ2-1	CASSSEGGSNEQFF	TGTGCCAGCAGCTCTGAGGGGGGGAGCAATGAGCAGTTCTTC
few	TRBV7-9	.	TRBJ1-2	CASPQGNYGYTF	TGTGCCAGTCCCCAGGGGAATTATGGCTACACCTTC
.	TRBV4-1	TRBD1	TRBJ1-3	CASSQAIDRGGNTIYF	TGCGCCAGCAGCCAAGCGATAGACAGGGGGGGAAACACCATATATTTT
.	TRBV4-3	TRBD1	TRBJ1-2	CASSQGANRGSNYGYTF	TGCGCCAGCAGCCAAGGGGCTAACAGGGGATCTAACTATGGCTACACCTTC
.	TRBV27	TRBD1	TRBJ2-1	CASSLRWGQGNNEQFF	TGTGCCAGCAGTTTACGTTGGGGACAGGGGAACAATGAGCAGTTCTTC
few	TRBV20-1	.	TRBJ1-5	CSASRSGQPQHF	TGCAGTGCTAGTCGGTCCGGTCAGCCCCAGCATTTT
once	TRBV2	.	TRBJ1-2	CASRGSGVDGYTF	TGTGCCAGCAGGGGGTCGGGGGTCGATGGCTACACCTTC
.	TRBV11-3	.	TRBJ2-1	CASSPIQGNEQFF	TGTGCCAGCAGCCCTATCCAGGGGAATGAGCAGTTCTTC
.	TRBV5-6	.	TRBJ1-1	CASSRSGGVNTEAFF	TGTGCCAGCAGCCGTAGCGGGGGGGTGAACACTGAAGCTTTCTTT
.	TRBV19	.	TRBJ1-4	CASSMTGTEKLFF	TGTGCCAGTAGTATGACCGGGACAGAAAAACTGTTTTTT
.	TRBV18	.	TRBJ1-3	CASSPSLSAGNTIYF	TGTGCCAGCTCACCATCGTTGTCAGCTGGAAACACCATATATTTT
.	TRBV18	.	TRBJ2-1	CASSQAGNEQFF	TGTGCCAGCTCACAAGCGGGTAATGAGCAGTTCTTC
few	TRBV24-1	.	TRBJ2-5	CATSDFGTQYF	TGTGCCACCAGTGATTTCGGGACCCAGTACTTC
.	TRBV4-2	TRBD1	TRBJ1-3	CASSQPGQSSGNTIYF	TGTGCCAGCAGCCAACCGGGACAGAGCTCTGGAAACACCATATATTTT
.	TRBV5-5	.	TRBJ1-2	CASSSGTFNGYTF	TGTGCCAGCAGCAGCGGGACATTTAATGGCTACACCTTC
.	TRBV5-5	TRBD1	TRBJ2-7	CASSSGQGFGEQYF	TGTGCCAGCAGCTCGGGACAGGGATTTGGCGAGCAGTACTTC